This T cell receptor beta chain is drawn from a study of blood T cell repertoires in COVID-19. Study information: The samples span acute and convalescent COVID-19 from the United States, Italy and Spain. PBMCs, B-cell-depleted T cells, or T cells were the source of the cDNA or gDNA that made up the material.

Original processing methods: From reference gene primer amplification, estimates of nucleated cell counts were derived. Sequencing used immunoSEQ multiplex PCR; TCRdb keeps in-frame clones, though not all of them. V and J calls and clone size are given by that table; D and trimming were obtained from the DNA. Among 150,000 to 200,000 clones listed, 65% to 90% were seen once. V gave up 6 bases and J gave up 7 bases; unmatched junction bases: 6. There are 13 residues in the CDR3. Sequencing was done on a sample of peripheral blood. This chain connects TRBV12-3 or TRBV12-4 to TRBJ1-2, with TRBD1 identical over 9 bases. The TCR comes from a man aged 50 to 59 with active or convalescent COVID-19. CDR3 bases: TGTGCCAGCAGAACAGGGGGCGGGAGTGGCTACACCTTC. It specifies CASRTGGGSGYTF.